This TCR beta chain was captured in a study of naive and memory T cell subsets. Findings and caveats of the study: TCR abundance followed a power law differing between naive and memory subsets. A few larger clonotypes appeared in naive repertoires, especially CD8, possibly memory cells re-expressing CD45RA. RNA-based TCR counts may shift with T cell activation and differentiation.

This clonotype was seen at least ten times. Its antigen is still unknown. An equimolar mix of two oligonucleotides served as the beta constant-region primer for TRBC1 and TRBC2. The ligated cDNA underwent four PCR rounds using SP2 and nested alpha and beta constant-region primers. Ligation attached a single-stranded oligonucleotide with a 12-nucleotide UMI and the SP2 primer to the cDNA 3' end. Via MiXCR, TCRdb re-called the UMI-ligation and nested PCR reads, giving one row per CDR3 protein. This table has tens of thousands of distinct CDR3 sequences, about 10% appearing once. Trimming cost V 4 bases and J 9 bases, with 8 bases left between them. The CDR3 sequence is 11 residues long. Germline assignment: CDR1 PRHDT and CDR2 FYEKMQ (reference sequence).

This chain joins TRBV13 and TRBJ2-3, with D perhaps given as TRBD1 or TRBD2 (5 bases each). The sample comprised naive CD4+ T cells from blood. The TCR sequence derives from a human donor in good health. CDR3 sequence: CASSSRGTQYF. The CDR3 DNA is TGTGCCAGCAGCTCCCGGGGCACGCAGTATTTT.